The 13 T cell receptor beta chains below come from one sample, sequenced in a study of control samples from healthy donors and cancer patients. Libraries were prepared by immunoSEQ multiplex PCR; TCRdb keeps only in-frame clonotypes and omits some of them. The sample lists about 120,000 clones; around 91% were seen once. Sequencing input: PBMCs. These TCRs come from a woman in her forties or fifties with colorectal cancer.

This chain connects TRBV6-5 to TRBJ2-7; the D gene is possibly TRBD1 (6 bases). This CDR3 has 15 amino acids. Germline V gene sequence: CDR1 MNHEY, CDR2 SVGAGI. Trimming shortened V by 6 bases and J by 2 bases, and 17 bases separated the two germline ends. The CDR3 nucleotides read TGTGCCAGCAGCTCCGACAGGTTAATGACCTACGAGCAGTACTTC. It translates to CASSSDRLMTYEQYF.

The chain combines TRBV30 with TRBJ1-3, with no clear D. V lost 4 bases and J 4 bases, leaving 8 bases between the germline ends. CDR3 size: 12 residues. CDR1 and CDR2 from the germline V gene are GTSNPN and SVGIG (reference sequence). CDR3 in DNA: TGTGCCTGGAACAGAAGGGGAAACACCATATATTTT. As protein: CAWNRRGNTIYF.

V and J are TRBV10-2 and TRBJ1-2, with D unclear. Germline loops: CDR1 WSHSY, CDR2 SAAADI. Trimming took off 8 bases at V and 4 bases at J, with 11 bases between the two ends. The CDR3 is made up of 12 amino acids. CDR3 nucleotides: TGCGCCAGCTCCGGCCGTACCTATGGCTACACCTTC. It specifies CASSGRTYGYTF.

The V call is TRBV29-1, the J call TRBJ2-5, with no clear D. The CDR3 has 13 residues. Germline V gene data show CDR1 as SQVTM and CDR2 as ANQGSEA. The V and J ends lost 7 bases and 4 bases respectively, with 16 bases between them. In DNA, the CDR3 is TGCAGCGCAAACACGGAAACCCGAGAGACCCAGTACTTC. This gives the protein CSANTETRETQYF.

CDR3 nucleotides: TGTGCCAGCTCACCTGAACTAGCGGGAAACAAGGCCGAGCAGTACTTC. Translation: CASSPELAGNKAEQYF. This sequence joins TRBV18 and TRBJ2-7; 10 bases line up with TRBD2. CDR3 length: 16 residues. In germline, CDR1 is KGHSH, CDR2 LQKENI. With V trimmed by 3 bases and J by 6 bases, 11 bases remained unmatched.

The gene calls are TRBV6-5 and TRBJ2-2; the match to TRBD1 covers 9 bases. V lost 6 bases, J lost 14 bases, and 16 bases stayed unmatched. There are 15 residues in the CDR3. Germline values: CDR1 MNHEY, CDR2 SVGAGI. CDR3 in amino acids: CASSRDSTGGFFLFF. Written as DNA, the CDR3 is TGTGCCAGCAGCCGAGACTCGACAGGGGGGTTTTTCCTGTTTTTT.

This clone appeared once. V gene TRBV27 combines with J gene TRBJ2-1; possibly TRBD2 for D (6 bases). V lost 4 bases and J 4 bases, leaving 14 bases between the germline ends. CDR3 length: 15 residues. CDR1 is MNHEY and CDR2 is SMNVEV in the germline V gene (reference sequence). CDR3 sequence (DNA): TGTGCCAGCAGTTATAATAGCGGAGATTACAATGAGCAGTTCTTC. Encoded protein: CASSYNSGDYNEQFF.

The chain combines TRBV6-5 with TRBJ2-3; D is possibly TRBD1 or TRBD2 (5 bases each). V was pared by 8 bases and J by 0 bases, with 9 bases between. The germline gives CDR1 MNHEY, CDR2 SVGAGI. This CDR3 is 13 amino acids long. The CDR3 region has the DNA TGTGCCAGCTCGGGACCAAGCACAGATACGCAGTATTTT. Translating gives CASSGPSTDTQYF.

J is TRBJ2-5 and V is TRBV28, with D possibly being TRBD1 (5 bases). The CDR3 loop spans 14 amino acids. V was shortened by 3 bases and J by 5 bases, with 13 bases between the two germline ends. Germline V CDR1 and CDR2: MDHEN, SYDVKM. Here the CDR3 DNA reads TGTGCCAGCAGTTTTTTTTCCTCAGGGGAGACCCAGTACTTC. It translates to CASSFFSSGETQYF.

The V call is TRBV19, the J call TRBJ1-1; tentatively, D is TRBD1 (6 bases). CDR3 length: 14 amino acids. CDR1 is LNHDA and CDR2 is SQIVND in the germline V gene (reference sequence). The ends were cut back, 5 bases at V and 6 bases at J, with 16 bases in the middle. The CDR3 bases are TGTGCCAGTAGTGAGGGACATGGGAGGTCTGAAGCTTTCTTT. As protein: CASSEGHGRSEAFF.

The chain has TRBV10-3 and TRBJ1-2, with TRBD1 identical over 8 bases. CDR1 and CDR2 (germline): ENHRY, SYGVKD. V shed 7 bases, J shed 7 bases, and the junction held 5 bases outside the gene matches. This CDR3 has 12 amino acids. CDR3 region: CAITGTGAGYTF. The CDR3 DNA follows: TGTGCCATCACCGGGACAGGAGCTGGCTACACCTTC.

The chain recombines TRBV5-1 with TRBJ2-1, with 10 bases that match TRBD2. Germline CDR1 reads SGHRS; CDR2 reads YFSETQ. Trimming removed 4 bases from V and 9 bases from J; junction bases left unmatched: 7. There are 14 residues in the CDR3. In DNA, the CDR3 is TGCGCCAGCAGCGGCCTAGCGGGAGACAGTGAGCAGTTCTTC. It codes for CASSGLAGDSEQFF.

The J gene is TRBJ2-3, the V gene TRBV19; no reliable D call. Trimming stripped 3 bases from V and 0 bases from J, with 7 bases between. The CDR3 runs 14 residues. Germline V CDR1 and CDR2: LNHDA, SQIVND (reference sequence). The CDR3 here is CASSIGGSTDTQYF. Written as DNA, the CDR3 is TGTGCCAGTAGTATCGGCGGTAGCACAGATACGCAGTATTTT.